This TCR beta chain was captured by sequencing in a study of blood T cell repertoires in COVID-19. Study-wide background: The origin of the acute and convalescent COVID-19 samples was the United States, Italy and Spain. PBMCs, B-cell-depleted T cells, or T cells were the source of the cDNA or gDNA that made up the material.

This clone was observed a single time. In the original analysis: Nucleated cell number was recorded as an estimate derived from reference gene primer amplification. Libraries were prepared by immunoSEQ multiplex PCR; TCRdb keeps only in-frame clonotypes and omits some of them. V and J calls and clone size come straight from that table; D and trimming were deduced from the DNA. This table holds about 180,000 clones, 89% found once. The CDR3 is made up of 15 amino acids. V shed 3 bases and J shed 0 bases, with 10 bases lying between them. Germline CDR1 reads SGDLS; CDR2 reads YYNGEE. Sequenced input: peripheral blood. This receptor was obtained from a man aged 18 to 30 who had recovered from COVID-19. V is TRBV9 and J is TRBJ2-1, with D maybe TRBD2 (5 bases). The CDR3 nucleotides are TGTGCCAGCAGCGCACTAGGCAGCTCCTACAATGAGCAGTTCTTC. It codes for CASSALGSSYNEQFF.